A single T cell receptor (beta chain) is shown here with its context. Per germline, CDR1 MDHEN and CDR2 SYDVKM. The CDR3 has 13 residues. The V segment lost 2 bases and the J segment 9 bases; nucleotides outside the gene matches: 4. The table came from immunoSEQ multiplex PCR; TCRdb's copy has only in-frame clones and leaves some out. The repertoire holds over 35,000 clones, with about 87% as singletons. This entry is derived from a study of T cell clonotyping in hematopoietic cell transplantation. The sequence came from a woman between 40 and 50 years old in good health. Some clones in this sample may be carry-over from other donors' samples. The chain uses TRBV28 and TRBJ2-7; TRBD2 aligns across 10 bases. Sequencing was performed on peripheral blood mononuclear cells. Written as DNA, the CDR3 is TGTGCCAGCAGTTTACCTAGCGGGAGCGTGCAGTACTTC. Protein sequence: CASSLPSGSVQYF. The entire variable domain, with the rest obtained from reference TRBV28 and TRBJ2-7, is as follows: DVKVTQSSRYLVKRTGEKVFLECVQDMDHENMFWYRQDPGLGLRLIYFSYDVKMKEKGDIPEGYSVSREKKERFSLILESASTNQTSMYLCASSLPSGSVQYFGPGTRLTVT.